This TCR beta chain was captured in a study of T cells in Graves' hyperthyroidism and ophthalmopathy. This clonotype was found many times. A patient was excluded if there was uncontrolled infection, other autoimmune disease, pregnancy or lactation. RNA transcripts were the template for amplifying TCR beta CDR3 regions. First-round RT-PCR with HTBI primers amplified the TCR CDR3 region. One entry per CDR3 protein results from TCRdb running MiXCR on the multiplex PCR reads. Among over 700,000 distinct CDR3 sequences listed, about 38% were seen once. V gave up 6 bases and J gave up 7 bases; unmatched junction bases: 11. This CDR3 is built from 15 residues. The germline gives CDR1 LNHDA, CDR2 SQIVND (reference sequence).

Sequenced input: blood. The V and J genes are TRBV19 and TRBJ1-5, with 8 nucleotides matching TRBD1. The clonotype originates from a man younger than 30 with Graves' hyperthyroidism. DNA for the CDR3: TGTGCCAGTAGCCCCGGGGCAGGGGGCGGACAGCCCCAGCATTTT. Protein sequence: CASSPGAGGGQPQHF.